This is a list of T cell receptor beta chains from one sample in a study of T cell responses to AZD1222 COVID-19 vaccine. The assay was immunoSEQ multiplex PCR, and TCRdb's table has in-frame clones only and misses some. Of 100,000 to 120,000 clones in the sample, roughly nine tenths are singletons; the top ten hold about two fifths. This sample comprised peripheral blood, obtained 28 days after the second AZD1222 dose. These receptors originate from an adult who received the AZD1222 COVID-19 vaccine. The CDR3 runs from the conserved cysteine through the conserved F or W. Each record gives: CDR3 protein, CDR3 DNA, clone size, V gene, J gene, D gene. D genes are given only for firm matches. Size tells how often a clone was seen (once, few, many) or the class of an expanded clone, and some rows leave it out.

CASSLDRAPRQGRRWGTIYF,TGTGCCAGCAGCTTAGATCGGGCTCCCCGACAGGGACGACGGTGGGGCACCATATATTTT,-,TRBV11-3,TRBJ1-3,TRBD1
CASSPSGRASYEQYF,TGTGCCAGCAGCCCGAGCGGGAGGGCCTCCTACGAGCAGTACTTC,few,TRBV5-4,TRBJ2-7,TRBD2
CATSGSGEVGNNEQFF,TGTGCCACCAGTGGGTCGGGGGAGGTAGGGAACAATGAGCAGTTCTTC,-,TRBV24-1,TRBJ2-1,-
CASSLAGASGRRDTQYF,TGTGCCAGCAGCTTAGCTGGTGCTAGCGGGAGGAGAGATACGCAGTATTTT,-,TRBV11-3,TRBJ2-3,TRBD2
CASSLGLQETQYF,TGTGCCAGCAGCTTGGGACTGCAAGAGACCCAGTACTTC,-,TRBV3-1/TRBV3-2,TRBJ2-5,-
CSVTDRRNTEAFF,TGCAGCGTTACAGACAGAAGGAACACTGAAGCTTTCTTT,few,TRBV29-1,TRBJ1-1,-
CASSAGQVNQPQHF,TGTGCCAGCAGTGCGGGACAGGTCAATCAGCCCCAGCATTTT,-,TRBV6-1,TRBJ1-5,TRBD1
CASRARGREGYNEQFF,TGTGCCAGCAGGGCCAGGGGGCGGGAGGGTTACAATGAGCAGTTCTTC,-,TRBV11-2,TRBJ2-1,-
CASSPRQGLAKNIQYF,TGTGCCAGTAGTCCCCGACAGGGGCTTGCCAAAAACATTCAGTACTTC,-,TRBV19,TRBJ2-4,TRBD1
CAWSSGAGANVLTF,TGTGCCTGGAGTTCGGGGGCCGGGGCCAACGTCCTGACTTTC,-,TRBV30,TRBJ2-6,-
CAISEGVVRNSPLHF,TGTGCCATCAGTGAGGGGGTCGTTCGTAATTCACCCCTCCACTTT,-,TRBV10-3,TRBJ1-6,-
CASSLETLSQETQYF,TGTGCCAGCAGCTTAGAGACCCTATCCCAAGAGACCCAGTACTTC,-,TRBV11-2,TRBJ2-5,-
CASQTLAGGSYNEQFF,TGTGCCAGCCAAACTTTAGCGGGAGGGTCCTACAATGAGCAGTTCTTC,-,TRBV27,TRBJ2-1,TRBD2
CSVAGTGSAFF,TGCAGCGTCGCCGGGACAGGGTCGGCTTTCTTT,-,TRBV29-1,TRBJ1-1,TRBD1
CASSLSGRDEQYF,TGTGCCAGCAGTTTAAGCGGGAGGGACGAGCAGTACTTC,-,TRBV28,TRBJ2-7,TRBD2
CSAKILEAFF,TGCAGTGCTAAGATATTAGAAGCTTTCTTT,-,TRBV20-1,TRBJ1-1,-
CASSEGFALSYEQYF,TGTGCCAGCAGCGAGGGGTTTGCCCTCTCCTACGAGCAGTACTTC,-,TRBV28,TRBJ2-7,-
CASSYRTHSGGLYEQYF,TGTGCCAGCAGTTACCGGACTCACTCCGGGGGCCTTTACGAGCAGTACTTC,-,TRBV6-2/TRBV6-3,TRBJ2-7,-
CASSLVQGPNEKLFF,TGTGCCAGCAGCTTAGTGCAGGGTCCTAATGAAAAACTGTTTTTT,once,TRBV7-2,TRBJ1-4,-
CASSGGLPNTGELFF,TGTGCCAGCAGCGGTGGTCTTCCGAACACCGGGGAGCTGTTTTTT,-,TRBV7-8,TRBJ2-2,-
CASTSGTSGSYEQYF,TGTGCCAGTACTTCCGGGACTAGCGGCAGCTACGAGCAGTACTTC,-,TRBV19,TRBJ2-7,TRBD2
CSARQVEAFF,TGCAGTGCTAGACAGGTAGAAGCTTTCTTT,-,TRBV20-1,TRBJ1-1,-
CASSRRGAGTYNEQFF,TGTGCCAGCAGCCGGAGGGGGGCCGGGACCTACAATGAGCAGTTCTTC,-,TRBV14,TRBJ2-1,-
CASSLDYGTSGAPQAYEQYF,TGTGCCAGCAGCTTGGATTACGGGACATCAGGGGCTCCTCAAGCATACGAGCAGTACTTC,once,TRBV5-4,TRBJ2-7,-